A single sample gave rise to the 8 T cell receptor beta chains below, sequenced in a study of OX40 agonist ivuxolimab in advanced cancers. Assay used: immunoSEQ multiplex PCR; TCRdb lists only in-frame clones, some missing. Of tens of thousands of clones in the sample, approximately 84% are singletons; the top ten hold approximately 4.8%. Specimen: CD4+ or CD8+ T cells sorted from blood, collected in a trial of the OX40 agonist ivuxolimab. The source of these receptors is an adult with an advanced solid tumor such as melanoma, head and neck, liver or kidney cancer.

As concerns this clone: The same CDR3 is also encoded by other DNA sequences in this sample. The chain employs TRBV9 and TRBJ1-6; tentatively, D is TRBD1 (6 bases). Germline V CDR1 and CDR2: SGDLS, YYNGEE. The V and J ends lost 1 base and 10 bases respectively, with 15 bases between them. CDR3 length: 15 residues. CDR3 sequence: CASSVNQGSDSPLHF. As DNA, the CDR3 is TGTGCCAGCAGCGTAAATCAGGGGTCGGACTCACCCCTCCACTTT.

This chain connects TRBV7-9 to TRBJ2-5; 10 bases align to TRBD1. The CDR3 sequence is 15 residues long. Germline V gene sequence: CDR1 SEHNR, CDR2 FQNEAQ (reference sequence). V dropped 3 bases and J dropped 4; count of bases not matched to a gene: 5. Here the CDR3 reads CASSLGTGEGETQYF. The CDR3 region has the DNA TGTGCCAGCAGCTTGGGGACAGGGGAGGGAGAGACCCAGTACTTC.

The chain combines TRBV6-6 with TRBJ1-2; 11 nucleotides line up with TRBD1. V lost 0 bases to trimming and J lost 5 bases; unmatched junction nucleotides: 5. This CDR3 contains 16 residues. CDR1 is MNHNY, CDR2 SVGAGI, per germline (reference sequence). The CDR3 loop is CASSYSIGTGGYGYTF. CDR3 bases: TGTGCCAGCAGTTACTCGATTGGGACAGGGGGGTATGGCTACACCTTC.

V and J are TRBV19 and TRBJ2-6; 8 bases align to TRBD1. Germline loops: CDR1 LNHDA, CDR2 SQIVND (reference sequence). J gave up 1 base and V 4 bases, and 6 bases lay outside the gene matches. This CDR3 is 17 amino acids long. CDR3 sequence reads: CASSRAGGRSGANVLTF. The CDR3 region has the DNA TGTGCCAGTAGTAGGGCAGGGGGCAGATCTGGGGCCAACGTCCTGACTTTC.

This clone was detected a few times. The J gene is TRBJ1-2, the V gene TRBV5-6; D unresolved. CDR1 is SGHDT, CDR2 YYEEEE, per germline. This CDR3 is 11 amino acids long. Between the trimmed V and J ends, which lost 5 bases and 7 bases, there was a span of 9 bases. CDR3 protein: CASSQDFGYTF. The CDR3 DNA is TGTGCCAGCAGTCAAGATTTTGGCTACACCTTC.

This chain connects TRBV6-1 to TRBJ1-5; 8 nucleotides align to TRBD1. The CDR3 runs to 14 residues. V lost 7 bases and J lost 2; bases outside the gene matches: 4. Germline assignment: CDR1 MNHNS and CDR2 SASEGT. CDR3 residues: CASMTGVGNQPQHF. As DNA, the CDR3 is TGTGCCAGCATGACAGGGGTTGGCAATCAGCCCCAGCATTTT.

For this clone: This specimen includes other DNA sequences encoding the same CDR3. This sequence joins TRBV9 and TRBJ1-1; D not resolved. There are 13 residues in the CDR3. Germline values: CDR1 SGDLS, CDR2 YYNGEE. With 0 bases removed from V and 0 bases from J, the gap between germline ends came to 3 bases. The CDR3 region is CASSVAVNTEAFF. CDR3 DNA: TGTGCCAGCAGCGTAGCGGTGAACACTGAAGCTTTCTTT.

This chain connects TRBV19 to TRBJ1-5, with D possibly being TRBD1 (5 bases). CDR3 size: 16 residues. The V gene lost 9 bases and the J gene lost 1 base, with 19 bases spanning the gap. CDR1 is LNHDA, CDR2 SQIVND, per germline (reference sequence). CDR3 sequence: CASDHRQFGSNQPQHF. The CDR3 DNA is TGTGCCAGCGACCACAGACAGTTCGGGAGCAATCAGCCCCAGCATTTT.